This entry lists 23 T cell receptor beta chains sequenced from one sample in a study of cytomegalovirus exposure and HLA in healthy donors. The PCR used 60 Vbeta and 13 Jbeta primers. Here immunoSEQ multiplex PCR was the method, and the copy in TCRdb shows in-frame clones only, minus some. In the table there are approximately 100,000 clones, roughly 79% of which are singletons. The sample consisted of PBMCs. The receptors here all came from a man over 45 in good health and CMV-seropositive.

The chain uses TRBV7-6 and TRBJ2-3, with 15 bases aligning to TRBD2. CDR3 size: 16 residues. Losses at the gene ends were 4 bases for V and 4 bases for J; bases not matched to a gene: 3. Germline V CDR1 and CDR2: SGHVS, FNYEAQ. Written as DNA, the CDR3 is TGTGCCAGCAGCTCTGGACTAGCGGGAGGGCCAGATACGCAGTATTTT. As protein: CASSSGLAGGPDTQYF.

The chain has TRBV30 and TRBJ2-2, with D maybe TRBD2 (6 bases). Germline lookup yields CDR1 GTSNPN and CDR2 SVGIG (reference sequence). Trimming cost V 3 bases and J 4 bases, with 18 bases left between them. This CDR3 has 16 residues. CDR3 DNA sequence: TGTGCCTGGAGACCACTAGCCTCGAGCGGCACCGGGGAGCTGTTTTTT. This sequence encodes CAWRPLASSGTGELFF.

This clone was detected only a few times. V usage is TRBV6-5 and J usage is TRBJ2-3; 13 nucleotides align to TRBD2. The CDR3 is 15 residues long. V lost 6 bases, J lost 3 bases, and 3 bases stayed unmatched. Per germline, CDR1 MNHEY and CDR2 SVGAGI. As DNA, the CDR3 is TGTGCCAGCAGCTTACTAGCGGGAGGGACAGATACGCAGTATTTT. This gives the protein CASSLLAGGTDTQYF.

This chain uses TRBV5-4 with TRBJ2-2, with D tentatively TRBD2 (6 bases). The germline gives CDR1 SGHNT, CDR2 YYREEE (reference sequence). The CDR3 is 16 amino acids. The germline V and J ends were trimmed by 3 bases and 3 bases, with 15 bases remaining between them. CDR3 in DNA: TGTGCCAGCAGCTGGAGGCGGGGAAGTGACACCGGGGAGCTGTTTTTT. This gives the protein CASSWRRGSDTGELFF.

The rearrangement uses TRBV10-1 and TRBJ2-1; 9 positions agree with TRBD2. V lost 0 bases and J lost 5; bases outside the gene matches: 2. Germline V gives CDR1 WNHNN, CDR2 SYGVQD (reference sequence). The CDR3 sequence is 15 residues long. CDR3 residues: CASSESASGNNEQFF. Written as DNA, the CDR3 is TGCGCCAGCAGTGAGTCGGCTAGCGGGAACAATGAGCAGTTCTTC.

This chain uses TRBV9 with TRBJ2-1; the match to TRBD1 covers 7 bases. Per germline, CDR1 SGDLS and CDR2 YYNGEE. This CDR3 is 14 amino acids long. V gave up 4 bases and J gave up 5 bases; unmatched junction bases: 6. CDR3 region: CASSSQGTDNEQFF. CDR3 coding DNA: TGTGCCAGCAGCTCCCAAGGGACAGACAATGAGCAGTTCTTC.

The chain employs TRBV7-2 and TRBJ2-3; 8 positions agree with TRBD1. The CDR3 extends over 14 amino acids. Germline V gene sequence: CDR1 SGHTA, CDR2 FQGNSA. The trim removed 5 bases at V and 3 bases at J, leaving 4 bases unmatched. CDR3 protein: CASSRTGFTDTQYF. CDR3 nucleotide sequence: TGTGCCAGCAGCAGGACAGGGTTTACAGATACGCAGTATTTT.

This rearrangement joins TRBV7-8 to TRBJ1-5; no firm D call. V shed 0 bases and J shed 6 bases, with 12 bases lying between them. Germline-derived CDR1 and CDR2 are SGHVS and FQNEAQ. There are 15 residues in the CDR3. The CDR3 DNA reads TGTGCCAGCAGCTTAGCGATAACCAGCGGTCAGCCCCAGCATTTT. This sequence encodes CASSLAITSGQPQHF.

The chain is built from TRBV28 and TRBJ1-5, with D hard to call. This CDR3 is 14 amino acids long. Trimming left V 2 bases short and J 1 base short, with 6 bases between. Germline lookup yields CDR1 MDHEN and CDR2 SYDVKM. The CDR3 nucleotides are TGTGCCAGCAGTTTAAGACAAAGCAATCAGCCCCAGCATTTT. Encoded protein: CASSLRQSNQPQHF.

This CDR3 reads CASRLFGRASSGNTIYF. The CDR3 nucleotides read TGTGCCAGCAGGCTCTTCGGCAGGGCCAGCTCTGGAAACACCATATATTTT. The chain carries TRBV27 and TRBJ1-3, with a weak D call TRBD1 (5 bases). The CDR3 totals 17 residues. Germline CDR1 MNHEY, CDR2 SMNVEV (reference sequence). V was shortened by 6 bases and J by 0 bases, with 18 bases between the two germline ends.

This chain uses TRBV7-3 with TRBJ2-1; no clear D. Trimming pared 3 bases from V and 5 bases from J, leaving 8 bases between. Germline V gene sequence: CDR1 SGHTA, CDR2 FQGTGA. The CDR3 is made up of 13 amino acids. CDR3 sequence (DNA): TGTGCCAGCAGCTTGAGCTACGACAATGAGCAGTTCTTC. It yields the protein CASSLSYDNEQFF.

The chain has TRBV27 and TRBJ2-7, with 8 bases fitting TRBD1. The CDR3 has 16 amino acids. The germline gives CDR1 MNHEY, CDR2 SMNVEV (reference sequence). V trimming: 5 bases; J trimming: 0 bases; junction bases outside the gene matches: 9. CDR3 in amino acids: CASSPGTGSSSYEQYF. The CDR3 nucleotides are TGTGCCAGCAGTCCGGGGACAGGATCTTCCTCCTACGAGCAGTACTTC.

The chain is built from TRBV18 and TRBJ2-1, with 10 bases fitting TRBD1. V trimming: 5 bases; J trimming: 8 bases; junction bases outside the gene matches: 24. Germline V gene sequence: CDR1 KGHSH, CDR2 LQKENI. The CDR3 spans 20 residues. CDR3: CASSKAGTGVAGDVSDEQFF. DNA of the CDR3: TGTGCCAGCTCAAAGGCCGGGACAGGGGTTGCGGGAGACGTTTCAGATGAGCAGTTCTTC.

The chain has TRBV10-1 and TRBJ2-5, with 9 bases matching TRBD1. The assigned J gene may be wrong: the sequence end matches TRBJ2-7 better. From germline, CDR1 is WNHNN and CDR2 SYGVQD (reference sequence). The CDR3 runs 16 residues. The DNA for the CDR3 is TGCGCCAGCAGTGGGGGACAGGGATTTAGGTCCTACGAGCAGTACTTC. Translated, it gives CASSGGQGFRSYEQYF.

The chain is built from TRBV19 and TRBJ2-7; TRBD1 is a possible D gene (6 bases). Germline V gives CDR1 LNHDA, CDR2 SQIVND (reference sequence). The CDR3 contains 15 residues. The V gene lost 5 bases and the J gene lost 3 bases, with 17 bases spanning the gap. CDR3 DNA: TGTGCCAGTAGTTTGAGGGGGAGCCTCTTCTACGAGCAGTACTTC. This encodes CASSLRGSLFYEQYF.

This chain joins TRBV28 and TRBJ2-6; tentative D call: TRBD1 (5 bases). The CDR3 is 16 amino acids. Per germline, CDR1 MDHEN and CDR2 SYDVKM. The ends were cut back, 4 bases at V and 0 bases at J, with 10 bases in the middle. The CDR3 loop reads CASSSPDSSGANVLTF. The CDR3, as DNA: TGTGCCAGCAGTTCACCCGACAGCTCTGGGGCCAACGTCCTGACTTTC.

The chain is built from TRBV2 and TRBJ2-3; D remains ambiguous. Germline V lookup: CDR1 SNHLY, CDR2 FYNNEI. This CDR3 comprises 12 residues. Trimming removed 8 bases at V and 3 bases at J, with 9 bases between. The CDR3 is CASSFITDTQYF. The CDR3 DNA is TGTGCCAGCTCATTCATTACAGATACGCAGTATTTT.

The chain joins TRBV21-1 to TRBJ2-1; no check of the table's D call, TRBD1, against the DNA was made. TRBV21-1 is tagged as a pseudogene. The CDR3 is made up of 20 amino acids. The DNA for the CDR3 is TGTGCCAGCAGCAAGAGACAGCAAAGATCCCCGTTGGGTCAGTCCGATGAGCAGTTCTTC. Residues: CASSKRQQRSPLGQSDEQFF.

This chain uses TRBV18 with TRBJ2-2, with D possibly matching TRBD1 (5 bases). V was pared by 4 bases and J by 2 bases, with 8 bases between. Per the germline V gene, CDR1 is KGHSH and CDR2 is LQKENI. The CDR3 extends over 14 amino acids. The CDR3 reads CASSRGQNTGELFF. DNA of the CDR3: TGTGCCAGCTCACGGGGCCAAAACACCGGGGAGCTGTTTTTT. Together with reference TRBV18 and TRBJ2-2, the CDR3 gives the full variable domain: NAGVMQNPRHLVRRRGQEARLRCSPMKGHSHVYWYRQLPEEGLKFMVYLQKENIIDESGMPKERFSAEFPKEGPSILRIQQVVRGDSAAYFCASSRGQNTGELFFGEGSRLTVL.

The CDR3 protein is CAWDTGAGANVLTF. The CDR3 DNA follows: TGTGCCTGGGATACAGGGGCTGGGGCCAACGTCCTGACTTTC. The chain carries TRBV30 and TRBJ2-6, with 7 bases lining up with TRBD1. The V gene's germline CDR1 is GTSNPN and CDR2 SVGIG (reference sequence). This CDR3 is 14 amino acids long. The V segment lost 5 bases and the J segment 2 bases; nucleotides outside the gene matches: 3.

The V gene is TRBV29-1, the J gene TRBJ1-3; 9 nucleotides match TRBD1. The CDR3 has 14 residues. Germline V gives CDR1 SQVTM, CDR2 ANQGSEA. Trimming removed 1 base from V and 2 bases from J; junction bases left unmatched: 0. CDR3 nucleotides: TGCAGCGTTGAAGGGACAGGGGCTGGAAACACCATATATTTT. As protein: CSVEGTGAGNTIYF.

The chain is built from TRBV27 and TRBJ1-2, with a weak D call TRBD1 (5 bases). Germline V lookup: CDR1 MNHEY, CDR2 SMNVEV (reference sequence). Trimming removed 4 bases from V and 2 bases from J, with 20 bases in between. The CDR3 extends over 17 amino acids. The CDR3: CASSYLSRARENYGYTF. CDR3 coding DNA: TGTGCCAGCAGTTATCTCTCCAGGGCTCGCGAAAACTATGGCTACACCTTC.

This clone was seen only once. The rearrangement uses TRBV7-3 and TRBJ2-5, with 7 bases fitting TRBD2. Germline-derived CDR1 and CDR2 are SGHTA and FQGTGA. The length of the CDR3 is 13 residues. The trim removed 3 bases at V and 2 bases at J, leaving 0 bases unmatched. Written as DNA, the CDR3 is TGTGCCAGCAGCTTGCGGGAGCAAGAGACCCAGTACTTC. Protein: CASSLREQETQYF.